Listed below are T cell receptor beta chains from one sample, sequenced in a study of blood T cell repertoires in COVID-19. The assay was immunoSEQ multiplex PCR, and TCRdb's table has in-frame clones only and misses some. The sample carries some 270,000 clones, approximately 86% recorded once. The source material was peripheral blood. The receptor source for this set is a man between 40 and 49 years old with active or convalescent COVID-19. CDR3s include the opening cysteine and the closing phenylalanine or tryptophan.

>TRBJ1-2|TRBV12-5
CASGLGPLGYTF
>TRBJ2-7|TRBV28
CASRSLQGIHEQYF
>TRBJ1-2|TRBV5-1
CASSEDSSYGYTF
>TRBJ1-5|TRBV28
CASSWGGKRGQPQHF
>TRBJ2-1|TRBV24-1
CATSDFESNEQFF
>TRBJ2-5|TRBV7-3
CASSLRGLAGGLSVQETQYF
>TRBJ2-7|TRBV7-2
CASSLLGQGSYEQYF
>TRBJ2-7|TRBV6-2/TRBV6-3
CASSYKGAAPIPYEQYF
>TRBJ2-3|TRBV5-6
CASSLSPGDWVWTDTQYF
>TRBJ1-6|TRBV7-9
CASSLLAGKNSPLHF
>TRBJ1-2|TRBV7-2
CASSIRDRDHGRGYTF
>TRBJ1-1|TRBV6-6
CASSLGTVNTEAFF
>TRBJ1-5|TRBV19
CASSMARASSQPQHF
>TRBJ1-1|TRBV5-1
CASSLGLSTETDEAFF
>TRBJ1-6|TRBV11-2
CASSRDSSPLHF
>TRBJ1-6|TRBV18
CASSPGDKSPLHF
>TRBJ2-7|TRBV6-5
CASSYTQAGSYEQYF
>TRBJ1-1|TRBV30
CAWKESFAEAFF
>TRBJ2-5|TRBV4-1
CASSPGGTARGETQYF
>TRBJ2-1|TRBV3-1/TRBV3-2
CASSQGYSGSASNEQFF
>TRBJ2-5|TRBV11-2
CASSLAFYEGGAGTQYF
>TRBJ1-6|TRBV4-1
CASSQVFGLYNSPLHF
>TRBJ2-2|TRBV5-6
CASSPWTTNTGELFF
>TRBJ1-6|TRBV30
CAWAKNSPLHF
>TRBJ2-1|TRBV30
CAWSVRIAGGPAHEQFF
>TRBJ1-3|TRBV5-1
CASSSDLQGAGNTIYF
>TRBJ1-5|TRBV30
CAWSVNSNQPQHF
>TRBJ1-1|TRBV27
CASSQQGGTEAFF
>TRBJ1-4|TRBV5-6
CASSYTGGPNEKLFF
>TRBJ1-2|TRBV5-6
CASSFGQATNYGYTF
>TRBJ2-3|TRBV13
CARGSQHTQYF
>TRBJ1-3|TRBV6-6
CASSYSGTGGNTIYF
>TRBJ2-1|TRBV9
CASSPRITTGDYNEQFF
>TRBJ2-1|TRBV13
CASTLNPGQGANNEQFF
>TRBJ1-2|TRBV24-1
CATSDWRQGYTF
>TRBJ1-4|TRBV10-2
CASSEQEYTEKLFF
>TRBJ1-4|TRBV9
CASSVLGGQHEKLFF
>TRBJ2-3|TRBV9
CASSQEGGETDTQYF
>TRBJ1-6|TRBV7-6
CASSLNRENSPLHF
>TRBJ2-3|TRBV5-1
CASSRGQGAIADTQYF
>TRBJ2-3|TRBV5-1
CASSFRDTQYF
>TRBJ2-1|TRBV15
CATSRDRGAPGEQFF
>TRBJ1-2|TRBV12-3/TRBV12-4
CASSLARQYGYTF
>TRBJ2-5|TRBV7-3
CASSAFYYQETQYF
>TRBJ2-5|TRBV7-8
CASSLDSTSGRGETQYF
>TRBJ1-1|TRBV7-3
CASSSDPGGTEAFF
>TRBJ2-7|TRBV19
CASSDPRVGGTHEQYF
>TRBJ2-2|TRBV7-6
CASSLKIPSAPDTGELFF
>TRBJ1-1|TRBV10-3
CAIGKDRGGMNTEAFF
>TRBJ2-1|TRBV19
CASTSGLFSYNEQFF
>TRBJ2-5|TRBV6-5
CASPSGRASEETQYF
>TRBJ1-1|TRBV2
CASSESWANLKNTEAFF
>TRBJ1-1|TRBV10-3
CAISEPGQEGTEAFF
>TRBJ2-3|TRBV10-2
CASSREPYTQYF